The 2 T cell receptor beta chains listed next were all sequenced from one sample in a study of blood T cell repertoires in COVID-19. TCRdb's copy holds only in-frame clones and misses some; the assay was immunoSEQ multiplex PCR. The table has roughly 330,000 clones, around 87% seen once; the top ten hold roughly 5.2%. Sequenced material: PBMCs or T cells enriched from blood (not recorded which). These receptors were obtained from a woman aged 25 to 39 who had recovered from COVID-19.

The chain is built from TRBV7-3 and TRBJ2-2; D perhaps matches TRBD1 (5 bases). This CDR3 comprises 12 residues. Trimming removed 5 bases at V and 8 bases at J, with 9 bases between. CDR1 is SGHTA, CDR2 FQGTGA, per germline. CDR3 loop: CASSPQGGELFF. The CDR3 DNA reads as TGTGCCAGCAGCCCCCAGGGTGGGGAGCTGTTTTTT.

The table lists this clone with a count of one. This sequence joins TRBV9 and TRBJ2-2; 9 bases align to TRBD2. V shed 0 bases, J shed 0 bases, and the junction held 3 bases outside the gene matches. This CDR3 is 17 amino acids long. In germline, CDR1 is SGDLS, CDR2 YYNGEE. Written as DNA, the CDR3 is TGTGCCAGCAGCGTAGAAGCGGGGGGACCGAACACCGGGGAGCTGTTTTTT. Its translation is CASSVEAGGPNTGELFF.